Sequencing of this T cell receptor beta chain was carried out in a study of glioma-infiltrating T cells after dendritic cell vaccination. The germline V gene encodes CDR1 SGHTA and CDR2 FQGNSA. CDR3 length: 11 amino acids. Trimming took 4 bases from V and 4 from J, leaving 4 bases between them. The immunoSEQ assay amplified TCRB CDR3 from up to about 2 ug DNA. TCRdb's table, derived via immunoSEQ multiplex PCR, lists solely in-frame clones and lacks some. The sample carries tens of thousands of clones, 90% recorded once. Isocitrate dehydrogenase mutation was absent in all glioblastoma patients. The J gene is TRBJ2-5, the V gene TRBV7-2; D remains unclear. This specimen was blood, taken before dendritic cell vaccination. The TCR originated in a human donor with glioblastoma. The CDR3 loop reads CASSSLETQYF. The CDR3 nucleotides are TGTGCCAGCAGCTCTCTAGAGACCCAGTACTTC.